This entry is about one T cell receptor beta chain. CDR3 length: 18 amino acids. The trim removed 1 base at V and 0 bases at J, leaving 8 bases unmatched. CDR1 is MNHNS, CDR2 SASEGT, per germline. The data are from a study of blood T cell repertoires in COVID-19. Study summary: Sites in the United States, Italy and Spain provided acute and convalescent COVID-19 samples. The cDNA or gDNA used as material had been derived from T cells, B-cell-depleted T cells, or PBMCs.

How the authors handled the data: Estimated nucleated cell counts came from reference gene primer amplification. The assay was immunoSEQ multiplex PCR, and TCRdb's table has in-frame clones only and misses some. Clone size and V and J calls were adopted from that table, with D and trimming inferred from the DNA. Of around 270,000 clones detected, less than 90% appear once; the ten largest clones hold 4.2%. The chain employs TRBV6-1 and TRBJ2-5; 10 bases align to TRBD1. Sequenced input: peripheral blood. The receptor comes from a man in his sixties with acute or convalescent COVID-19. The CDR3 DNA reads as TGTGCCAGCAGTGAAGAGAATTACGGGACAGGGGACCAAGAGACCCAGTACTTC. It translates to CASSEENYGTGDQETQYF.